The rows below give T cell receptor beta chains drawn from one sample of a study of identical twins. TCRdb redid the calling of the 5' RACE reads with MiXCR, one entry per CDR3 protein. The profile covers around 250,000 distinct CDR3 sequences, with approximately 12% appearing a single time and 3.5% to 5% taken by the ten largest. These data are also associated with another study on yellow fever vaccine responses in identical twins.

Sequenced input: memory (CD45RO+) T cells sorted from blood. The receptors originated from a woman under 30 in good health. Each CDR3 is given with its conserved first and last residue. D genes are given only for firm matches. Rows give clone size only sometimes, using once, few, many, or a class for an expanded clone.

CDR3aa | CDR3nt | j_gene | v_gene | abundance | d_gene
CASSYQQGAYGYTF | TGTGCCAGCAGTTACCAACAGGGAGCCTATGGCTACACCTTC | TRBJ1-2 | TRBV6-5 | - | -
CSGPSPSTDTQYF | TGCAGTGGCCCGAGTCCTAGCACAGATACGCAGTATTTT | TRBJ2-3 | TRBV20-1 | few | -
CASSYRASGTDTQYF | TGTGCCAGCAGTTACCGAGCGTCCGGCACAGATACGCAGTATTTT | TRBJ2-3 | TRBV6-5 | - | -
CASSPQGAGTGELFF | TGTGCCAGCAGCCCGCAGGGGGCTGGCACCGGGGAGCTGTTTTTT | TRBJ2-2 | TRBV7-3 | - | TRBD1
CASSLTGVAEAFF | TGTGCCAGCAGCTTGACAGGGGTCGCTGAAGCTTTCTTT | TRBJ1-1 | TRBV5-6 | - | TRBD1
CSARSPGQGAKNIQYF | TGCAGTGCTAGATCACCGGGACAGGGTGCCAAAAACATTCAGTACTTC | TRBJ2-4 | TRBV20-1 | many | TRBD1
CASSLVEGTGDTQYF | TGTGCCAGCAGCTTAGTAGAAGGAACTGGGGATACGCAGTATTTT | TRBJ2-3 | TRBV11-2 | - | -
CASSLGRRLSYNEQFF | TGTGCCAGCAGTTTAGGGAGGAGGTTATCCTACAATGAGCAGTTCTTC | TRBJ2-1 | TRBV12-3/TRBV12-4 | many | -
CSVLTRTGKAETQYF | TGCAGCGTTCTAACTAGGACAGGGAAGGCGGAGACCCAGTACTTC | TRBJ2-5 | TRBV29-1 | - | TRBD1
CASVPGRGGSYEQYF | TGTGCCAGCGTTCCCGGGAGGGGGGGCTCCTACGAGCAGTACTTC | TRBJ2-7 | TRBV6-5 | - | TRBD2
CSARAFGETQYF | TGCAGTGCCCGAGCCTTCGGGGAGACCCAGTACTTC | TRBJ2-5 | TRBV20-1 | few | -
CASSSTTGSYNEQFF | TGCGCCAGCAGCTCGACGACAGGCTCCTACAATGAGCAGTTCTTC | TRBJ2-1 | TRBV5-1 | - | -
CASSQTRATLETQYF | TGCGCCAGCAGCCAGACCCGGGCGACTTTAGAGACCCAGTACTTC | TRBJ2-5 | TRBV4-3 | few | -
CASSRGTGQSTDTQYF | TGCGCCAGCAGCCGTGGGACAGGCCAGTCCACAGATACGCAGTATTTT | TRBJ2-3 | TRBV5-1 | few | TRBD1
CSARKAGQDYTGELFF | TGCAGTGCTAGGAAGGCGGGACAGGATTACACCGGGGAGCTGTTTTTT | TRBJ2-2 | TRBV20-1 | few | TRBD1
CASSYLARETQYF | TGTGCCAGCAGCTACTTGGCGCGGGAGACCCAGTACTTC | TRBJ2-5 | TRBV7-9 | few | -
CATGARYREGIEAFF | TGTGCCACAGGAGCTCGGTACAGGGAGGGAATTGAAGCTTTCTTT | TRBJ1-1 | TRBV28 | - | -
CASSLSPGAQPQHF | TGTGCCAGCAGTTTATCTCCAGGGGCTCAGCCCCAGCATTTT | TRBJ1-5 | TRBV27 | - | -
CASSRPGTGSTTDTQYF | TGTGCCAGCAGTCGTCCCGGGACAGGGTCGACGACAGATACGCAGTATTTT | TRBJ2-3 | TRBV6-2/TRBV6-3 | few | TRBD1
CASSSPGQGPDTQYF | TGTGCCAGCAGTTCGCCGGGACAGGGGCCAGATACGCAGTATTTT | TRBJ2-3 | TRBV12-3/TRBV12-4 | many | TRBD1
CASSQALTDTQYF | TGTGCCAGCAGCCAAGCTTTGACAGATACGCAGTATTTT | TRBJ2-3 | TRBV14 | - | -
CASSLGPAGSGYTF | TGTGCCAGCAGTTTAGGTCCGGCCGGGAGCGGCTACACCTTC | TRBJ1-2 | TRBV12-3/TRBV12-4 | few | -
CASSLGGGAVVEQFF | TGCGCCAGCAGCTTGGGAGGGGGGGCGGTCGTAGAGCAGTTCTTC | TRBJ2-1 | TRBV5-1 | - | -
CASTPGFYSNQPQHF | TGTGCCAGCACCCCAGGCTTCTATAGCAATCAGCCCCAGCATTTT | TRBJ1-5 | TRBV2 | many | -
CASSLLQGPEAFF | TGTGCCAGCAGTTTATTACAGGGGCCTGAAGCTTTCTTT | TRBJ1-1 | TRBV28 | few | TRBD1
CSAISGGYTDTQYF | TGCAGTGCAATAAGCGGGGGGTACACAGATACGCAGTATTTT | TRBJ2-3 | TRBV20-1 | many | TRBD2
CASRQPPPNYGYTF | TGTGCCAGCCGCCAACCCCCACCGAACTATGGCTACACCTTC | TRBJ1-2 | TRBV28 | many | -
CASSLIAGGSGANVLTF | TGTGCCAGCAGCTTAATCGCAGGGGGCTCTGGGGCCAACGTCCTGACTTTC | TRBJ2-6 | TRBV7-2 | - | TRBD1